This is a list of T cell receptor beta chains from one sample in a study of vaccination and CD4 T cells after COVID-19. TCRdb called the PCR reads again in MiXCR, with one record for every CDR3 protein. The sample lists tens of thousands of distinct CDR3 sequences, roughly 27% occurring once. Their recognized antigens are unknown. The sequenced sample was CD4+ T cells from blood, cultured in vitro, obtained about 7 months after SARS-CoV-2 vaccination. Receptors were obtained from a human donor who had recovered from COVID-19. Both conserved end residues are part of each CDR3. Fields, in order: V gene, clone size, D gene, J gene, CDR3 protein, CDR3 DNA. The D gene is left open where the match is weak. Size tells how often a clone was seen (once, few, many) or the class of an expanded clone, and some rows leave it out.

TRBV10-3,-,TRBD2,TRBJ2-2,CAISASGRANTGELFF,TGTGCCATCAGTGCTAGCGGGAGGGCGAACACCGGGGAGCTGTTTTTT
TRBV11-1,-,TRBD1,TRBJ1-5,CASSLDGTGPQPQHF,TGTGCCAGCAGCTTAGATGGGACAGGGCCTCAGCCCCAGCATTTT
TRBV5-5,-,TRBD1,TRBJ1-5,CASSTGQNNQPQHF,TGTGCCAGCAGCACGGGACAGAACAATCAGCCCCAGCATTTT
TRBV18,-,-,TRBJ1-6,CASSPLEYDSPLHF,TGTGCCAGCTCACCTCTGGAGTACGATTCACCCCTCCACTTT
TRBV25-1,-,TRBD2,TRBJ2-1,CASSARDYSSYNEQFF,TGTGCCAGCAGTGCCCGGGACTACAGCTCCTACAATGAGCAGTTCTTC
TRBV19,few,TRBD1,TRBJ1-1,CATEGQGNTEAFF,TGTGCCACCGAGGGACAGGGAAACACTGAAGCTTTCTTT
TRBV19,-,-,TRBJ1-2,CASSIPPGLGNYGYTF,TGTGCCAGTAGTATACCCCCCGGACTTGGTAACTATGGCTACACCTTC
TRBV15,few,TRBD1,TRBJ2-1,CATSRGSTGENEQFF,TGTGCCACCAGCAGAGGGTCTACAGGGGAGAATGAGCAGTTCTTC
TRBV15,-,-,TRBJ1-1,CATSRVLGDTEAFF,TGTGCCACCAGCAGAGTGTTAGGGGACACTGAAGCTTTCTTT
TRBV7-2,-,-,TRBJ2-7,CASSLPGPFYEQYF,TGTGCCAGCAGCTTACCGGGACCCTTCTACGAGCAGTACTTC
TRBV20-1,few,TRBD2,TRBJ2-2,CSAGLAGGRTGELFF,TGCAGTGCAGGACTAGCGGGAGGGAGGACCGGGGAGCTGTTTTTT
TRBV5-4,-,-,TRBJ2-2,CASSTRRGSTPGELFF,TGTGCCAGCAGCACACGGCGGGGCAGCACTCCCGGGGAGCTGTTTTTT
TRBV15,medium-sized,-,TRBJ1-5,CATSRGDLLNQPQHF,TGTGCCACCAGCAGAGGGGACTTACTCAATCAGCCCCAGCATTTT
TRBV11-2,-,TRBD1,TRBJ2-3,CASSTYRGINTDTQYF,TGTGCCAGCAGCACCTACAGGGGGATTAACACAGATACGCAGTATTTT
TRBV7-9,few,-,TRBJ2-7,CASSFHAYEQYF,TGTGCCAGCAGCTTCCACGCCTACGAGCAGTACTTC
TRBV2,-,TRBD1,TRBJ1-2,CASSDRGHGYTF,TGTGCCAGCAGTGACAGGGGGCATGGCTACACCTTC
TRBV24-1,few,-,TRBJ1-5,CATSDGGTWDFSNQPQHF,TGTGCCACCAGTGATGGGGGAACCTGGGATTTTAGCAATCAGCCCCAGCATTTT
TRBV28,few,-,TRBJ2-5,CASRSGQETQYF,TGTGCCAGCAGGTCCGGGCAAGAGACCCAGTACTTC
TRBV19,-,TRBD1,TRBJ2-3,CASSKDRGARDTQYF,TGTGCCAGTAGCAAAGACAGGGGGGCGAGAGATACGCAGTATTTT
TRBV19,-,-,TRBJ2-7,CASSRGSPLSYEQYF,TGTGCCAGTAGCCGGGGGTCCCCCCTATCCTACGAGCAGTACTTC
TRBV7-8,-,-,TRBJ2-5,CASSDYREKKETQYF,TGTGCCAGCAGCGATTACAGGGAAAAGAAAGAGACCCAGTACTTC
TRBV20-1,-,TRBD1,TRBJ2-4,CSAGRTGRAKNIQYF,TGCAGTGCTGGAAGGACAGGGCGGGCCAAAAACATTCAGTACTTC
TRBV20-1,few,TRBD2,TRBJ2-1,CSATGWFGGRYNEQFF,TGCAGTGCTACGGGCTGGTTCGGCGGGAGGTACAATGAGCAGTTCTTC
TRBV5-4,-,TRBD2,TRBJ2-5,CASSFSVGLAGRETQYF,TGTGCCAGCAGCTTCTCCGTGGGACTAGCGGGACGGGAGACCCAGTACTTC
TRBV4-1,few,TRBD1,TRBJ2-7,CASSQSGQGGEQYF,TGCGCCAGCAGCCAGTCGGGACAGGGAGGAGAGCAGTACTTC
TRBV6-2/TRBV6-3,-,-,TRBJ2-3,CASRSGTDTQYF,TGTGCCAGCAGAAGTGGCACAGATACGCAGTATTTT
TRBV20-1,-,-,TRBJ2-7,CSARRGGQREEQYF,TGCAGTGCTAGAAGGGGGGGGCAAAGGGAAGAGCAGTACTTC
TRBV7-9,-,TRBD2,TRBJ2-3,CASSSIAGGRTDTQYF,TGTGCCAGCAGCTCCATAGCGGGAGGCCGCACAGATACGCAGTATTTT
TRBV7-9,few,-,TRBJ1-2,CASSLDGDWHGYTF,TGTGCCAGCAGCTTAGACGGGGACTGGCATGGCTACACCTTC
TRBV7-2,few,TRBD1,TRBJ2-1,CASSAGQGVYNEQFF,TGTGCCAGCAGCGCAGGACAGGGGGTCTACAATGAGCAGTTCTTC
TRBV6-1,-,TRBD1,TRBJ2-1,CASRRHQGQRLYNEQFF,TGTGCCAGCAGAAGACATCAGGGACAGCGGCTTTACAATGAGCAGTTCTTC
TRBV29-1,-,TRBD2,TRBJ2-1,CSAKRTSGSGNEQFF,TGCAGCGCCAAGCGGACTAGCGGGAGTGGAAATGAGCAGTTCTTC
TRBV20-1,few,-,TRBJ2-1,CSAGDFGSYNEQFF,TGCAGTGCTGGAGACTTCGGCTCCTACAATGAGCAGTTCTTC
TRBV29-1,-,-,TRBJ2-1,CSGAVSSYNEQFF,TGCAGCGGAGCAGTAAGCTCCTACAATGAGCAGTTCTTC
TRBV27,-,TRBD1,TRBJ1-5,CASKYRGIGNQPQHF,TGTGCCAGCAAATACAGGGGGATCGGCAATCAGCCCCAGCATTTT
TRBV6-1,-,-,TRBJ2-7,CASRQGGNSYEQYF,TGTGCCAGTCGACAGGGAGGGAACTCCTACGAGCAGTACTTC
TRBV2,-,-,TRBJ2-7,CASRVQRAAYEQYF,TGTGCCAGCAGGGTTCAGCGGGCGGCCTACGAGCAGTACTTC
TRBV7-2,many,-,TRBJ1-2,CASSRSPSGYGYTF,TGTGCCAGCAGCCGATCCCCCTCTGGCTATGGCTACACCTTC
TRBV2,-,-,TRBJ2-7,CASRPSVYEQYF,TGTGCCAGCAGACCTAGCGTCTACGAGCAGTACTTC
TRBV7-2,-,TRBD1,TRBJ1-5,CASSSTGGGYQPQHF,TGTGCCAGCAGCAGCACAGGGGGCGGTTATCAGCCCCAGCATTTT
TRBV12-3/TRBV12-4,-,-,TRBJ2-5,CASRGRVQETQYF,TGTGCCAGCAGGGGGAGAGTACAAGAGACCCAGTACTTC
TRBV19,few,-,TRBJ2-3,CASSVGDTQYF,TGTGCCAGTAGTGTCGGAGATACGCAGTATTTT
TRBV28,few,-,TRBJ2-7,CASIPHPDHSYEQYF,TGTGCCAGCATCCCCCACCCCGACCACTCCTACGAGCAGTACTTC
TRBV14,-,-,TRBJ2-6,CASSQVSSGANVLTF,TGTGCCAGCAGCCAAGTTTCGTCTGGGGCCAACGTCCTGACTTTC
TRBV2,few,-,TRBJ2-5,CAGGTEETQYF,TGTGCCGGAGGGACAGAAGAGACCCAGTACTTC
TRBV6-1,-,-,TRBJ2-3,CASPLARATDTQYF,TGTGCCAGTCCCTTAGCCAGGGCAACAGATACGCAGTATTTT
TRBV12-3/TRBV12-4,-,-,TRBJ1-1,CASRVGTEAFF,TGTGCCAGCAGAGTGGGCACTGAAGCTTTCTTT
TRBV12-3/TRBV12-4,-,TRBD2,TRBJ2-5,CASSSQSGSLSETQYF,TGTGCCAGCAGCTCCCAAAGCGGGAGTTTATCGGAGACCCAGTACTTC
TRBV20-1,few,-,TRBJ1-5,CSARESLEGNQPQHF,TGCAGTGCTAGAGAATCTCTGGAAGGCAATCAGCCCCAGCATTTT